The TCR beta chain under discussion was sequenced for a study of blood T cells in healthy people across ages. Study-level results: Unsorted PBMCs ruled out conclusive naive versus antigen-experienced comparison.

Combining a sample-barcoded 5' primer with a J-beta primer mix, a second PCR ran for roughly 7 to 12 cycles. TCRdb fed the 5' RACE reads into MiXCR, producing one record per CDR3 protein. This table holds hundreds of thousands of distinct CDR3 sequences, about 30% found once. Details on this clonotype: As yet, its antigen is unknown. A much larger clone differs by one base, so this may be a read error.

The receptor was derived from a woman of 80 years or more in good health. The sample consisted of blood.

The CDR3 bases are TGTGCCAGCAGCTTAGAGTCTAGCGGGGTCGGGGAGCAGTTCTTC. Amino acid sequence: CASSLESSGVGEQFF. The genes are TRBV7-9 and TRBJ2-1; 9 nucleotides match TRBD2. Trimming removed 1 base from V and 10 bases from J; junction bases left unmatched: 8. The CDR3 totals 15 residues. CDR1 and CDR2 (germline): SEHNR, FQNEAQ (reference sequence).